Listed here is a single T cell receptor beta chain. In the authors' workflow: For nucleated cells, counts were estimated from reference gene primer amplification. The assay was immunoSEQ multiplex PCR, and TCRdb's table has in-frame clones only and misses some. D and trimming were read from the DNA, whereas the V and J calls and clone size are those reported in that table. Of 200,000 to 300,000 clones listed, about 91% are singletons. These data originate in a study of blood T cell repertoires in COVID-19. About the study: Spain, Italy and the United States supplied samples that represented acute and convalescent COVID-19.

Germline values: CDR1 SGHNT, CDR2 YYREEE (reference sequence). Trimming pared 4 bases from V and 4 bases from J, leaving 14 bases between. The CDR3 has 14 amino acids. Participants were aged about 18 to 90 years, lived in 20 to 25 US areas, and enrolled virtually. Self-reported history from a screening survey and questionnaire set each donor's cohort. Sequences were obtained from PBMCs or T cells enriched from blood (not recorded which). The V call is TRBV5-4, the J call TRBJ1-2; the D gene is possibly TRBD1 (5 bases). This receptor was obtained from a woman between 40 and 55 years old with acute COVID-19. The CDR3 DNA follows: TGTGCCAGCAGCACCCCAGGGAAGGGCTATGGCTACACCTTC. Translation: CASSTPGKGYGYTF.